The rows below give T cell receptor beta chains drawn from one sample of a study of CD8 T cells in Susac syndrome. TCRdb processed the immunoSEQ multiplex PCR reads anew with MiXCR; each CDR3 protein has one entry. The data hold about 130,000 distinct CDR3 sequences, with more than 90% observed a single time. Sequencing used CD4+ T cells from PBMCs. The receptor source for this set is a human donor in good health. Both conserved end residues are part of each CDR3. Each record gives: J gene, clone size, V gene, D gene, CDR3 protein, CDR3 DNA. A D gene is named only where the DNA matches it firmly. For some rows the clone size is stated as once, few or many, or as a class when expanded; others skip it.

TRBJ2-1,-,TRBV27,TRBD2,CASRQMVGLAGSNEQFF,TGTGCCAGCAGACAAATGGTTGGACTAGCGGGATCCAATGAGCAGTTCTTC
TRBJ1-3,-,TRBV4-2,-,CASSYTRGDHSGNTIYF,TGTGCCAGCAGCTATACCAGAGGGGACCACTCTGGAAACACCATATATTTT
TRBJ2-5,-,TRBV7-8,-,CASTTMGGRETQYF,TGTGCCAGCACGACTATGGGGGGGCGAGAGACCCAGTACTTC
TRBJ1-1,-,TRBV12-3/TRBV12-4,-,CASTRDGAMNTEAFF,TGTGCCAGCACCCGGGACGGGGCCATGAACACTGAAGCTTTCTTT
TRBJ2-7,-,TRBV7-9,-,CASSLASGGQYF,TGTGCCAGCAGCTTAGCATCGGGGGGCCAGTACTTC
TRBJ2-5,-,TRBV12-3/TRBV12-4,TRBD2,CASRLAGGPRETQYF,TGTGCCAGCAGACTAGCGGGAGGCCCTCGGGAGACCCAGTACTTC
TRBJ2-1,-,TRBV20-1,TRBD2,CSATPLAGGDHDNEQFF,TGCAGTGCCACCCCACTAGCGGGAGGGGATCACGACAATGAGCAGTTCTTC
TRBJ1-1,-,TRBV29-1,-,CSVAFGGRALRNTEAFF,TGCAGCGTTGCGTTTGGGGGGAGGGCCCTCAGGAACACTGAAGCTTTCTTT
TRBJ2-1,once,TRBV19,-,CASSTRDPWEQFF,TGTGCCAGTAGTACGCGGGACCCCTGGGAGCAGTTCTTC
TRBJ1-5,-,TRBV18,-,CASSQDRHQPQHF,TGTGCCAGCTCACAGGACAGACATCAGCCCCAGCATTTT
TRBJ2-5,-,TRBV7-2,-,CASSLGTVETQYF,TGTGCCAGCAGCTTAGGAACGGTTGAGACCCAGTACTTC
TRBJ1-1,-,TRBV28,TRBD1,CASRGQGAKDTEAFF,TGTGCCAGCAGGGGACAGGGGGCTAAGGACACTGAAGCTTTCTTT
TRBJ2-1,once,TRBV30,-,CAWSGSGNEQFF,TGTGCCTGGTCCGGGTCGGGGAATGAGCAGTTCTTC
TRBJ1-4,once,TRBV7-9,-,CASSLGGSANEKLFF,TGTGCCAGCAGCTTAGGGGGGTCAGCTAATGAAAAACTGTTTTTT
TRBJ2-7,-,TRBV2,TRBD2,CASAQGLAAYEQYF,TGTGCCAGCGCCCAAGGGCTAGCGGCCTACGAGCAGTACTTC
TRBJ1-1,-,TRBV29-1,-,CSVRRGPNTEAFF,TGCAGCGTTCGAAGGGGCCCGAACACTGAAGCTTTCTTT
TRBJ2-3,-,TRBV25-1,-,CASSDYGDSYTDTQYF,TGTGCCAGCAGTGATTACGGCGACAGTTACACAGATACGCAGTATTTT
TRBJ2-1,-,TRBV19,TRBD1,CASSISGTVYNEQFF,TGTGCCAGTAGTATCTCGGGGACAGTTTACAATGAGCAGTTCTTC
TRBJ2-1,-,TRBV7-9,TRBD1,CASSLARTGGVAYNEQFF,TGTGCCAGCAGCTTAGCCCGGACAGGGGGCGTCGCCTACAATGAGCAGTTCTTC
TRBJ2-5,-,TRBV28,TRBD2,CASSPFRGVTQETQYF,TGTGCCAGCAGTCCCTTCCGGGGGGTGACACAAGAGACCCAGTACTTC
TRBJ1-1,-,TRBV6-5,-,CASSPNTVDNTEAFF,TGTGCCAGCAGCCCAAATACAGTGGACAACACTGAAGCTTTCTTT
TRBJ1-2,-,TRBV19,-,CASWGGIPAHYGYTF,TGTGCCAGTTGGGGGGGCATACCGGCCCACTATGGCTACACCTTC
TRBJ2-5,once,TRBV7-2,TRBD1,CASSFPPRGLVETQYF,TGTGCCAGCAGCTTCCCTCCCAGGGGGCTCGTGGAGACCCAGTACTTC
TRBJ2-5,-,TRBV29-1,-,CSPRLWVGETQYF,TGCAGCCCTCGTTTATGGGTTGGGGAGACCCAGTACTTC
TRBJ2-3,-,TRBV2,-,CASSAGPTTDTQYF,TGTGCCAGCAGTGCCGGACCGACCACAGATACGCAGTATTTT
TRBJ2-3,-,TRBV28,-,CASWLGRETQYF,TGTGCCAGCTGGCTCGGACGGGAAACGCAGTATTTT
TRBJ2-1,-,TRBV11-3,TRBD1,CASSRDSPNEQFF,TGTGCCAGCAGCCGGGACAGCCCCAATGAGCAGTTCTTC
TRBJ2-5,-,TRBV12-3/TRBV12-4,-,CASSQRGTKETQYF,TGTGCCAGCAGTCAAAGGGGGACGAAAGAGACCCAGTACTTC
TRBJ2-7,-,TRBV27,TRBD1,CASSQYRGIYEQYF,TGTGCCAGCAGTCAGTACAGGGGAATCTACGAGCAGTACTTC
TRBJ2-5,-,TRBV28,-,CASSLPKGQETQYF,TGTGCCAGCAGTTTGCCTAAGGGCCAAGAGACCCAGTACTTC
TRBJ2-1,-,TRBV7-2,TRBD2,CASSLDPSGRIYNEQFF,TGTGCCAGCAGCTTAGACCCTAGCGGGAGGATTTACAATGAGCAGTTCTTC
TRBJ1-1,-,TRBV3-1,-,CASSQAGYMNTEAFF,TGTGCCAGCAGCCAAGCAGGGTACATGAACACTGAAGCTTTCTTT
TRBJ1-2,-,TRBV18,TRBD1,CASSPQGGGEFYTF,TGTGCCAGCTCACCCCAGGGAGGGGGCGAGTTCTACACCTTC
TRBJ1-4,-,TRBV2,-,CASTEAGEEEKLFF,TGTGCCAGCACGGAGGCGGGGGAGGAAGAAAAACTGTTTTTT
TRBJ2-7,-,TRBV7-9,-,CASSSAGSYEQYF,TGTGCCAGCAGCTCCGCAGGCTCCTACGAGCAGTACTTC
TRBJ2-5,few,TRBV29-1,-,CSVGGETQYF,TGCAGCGTTGGGGGTGAGACCCAGTACTTC
TRBJ2-3,-,TRBV5-4,-,CASSLVSGSDTQYF,TGTGCCAGCAGCTTGGTCAGTGGGTCAGATACGCAGTATTTT
TRBJ2-7,-,TRBV2,-,CASSRRDTSVEQYF,TGTGCCAGCAGTCGCCGGGACACGTCGGTTGAGCAGTACTTC